These 23 T cell receptor beta chains were all obtained from the same sample, sequenced in a study of shared clonotypes between healthy human individuals. Measured with immunoSEQ multiplex PCR; TCRdb has only the in-frame clones, and not every one. The sample carries 2 million to 2.5 million clones, under 95% recorded once. Source material: naive CD4+ T cells from PBMCs. Subset: CD45RA+ positively selected. These receptors all come from a man aged 18 to 30 in good health. Some clones in this sample may be carry-over from other donors' samples.

The chain carries TRBV2 and TRBJ2-7; the D gene is possibly TRBD1 (5 bases). Germline CDR1 SNHLY, CDR2 FYNNEI. Trimming shortened V by 5 bases and J by 3 bases, and 11 bases separated the two germline ends. There are 13 residues in the CDR3. CDR3 coding DNA: TGTGCCAGCAGTCCCGGACACCTCTACGAGCAGTACTTC. Protein product: CASSPGHLYEQYF.

The table lists this clone with a count of one. The CDR3 here is CASSSGPGRVNTGELFF. The CDR3 DNA sequence: TGCGCCAGCAGCTCGGGCCCCGGGAGGGTGAACACCGGGGAGCTGTTTTTT. The chain recombines TRBV5-1 with TRBJ2-2; 8 bases align to TRBD2. The CDR3 totals 17 residues. Germline CDR1 is SGHRS and CDR2 is YFSETQ. V dropped 3 bases and J dropped 1; count of bases not matched to a gene: 8. The variable domain in full, completed from reference TRBV5-1 and TRBJ2-2, reads KAGVTQTPRYLIKTRGQQVTLSCSPISGHRSVSWYQQTPGQGLQFLFEYFSETQRNKGNFPGRFSGRQFSNSRSEMNVSTLELGDSALYLCASSSGPGRVNTGELFFGEGSRLTVL.

The rearrangement joins TRBV9 to TRBJ1-3; the D gene is possibly TRBD1 (5 bases). The germline CDR1 and CDR2 sequences are SGDLS and YYNGEE. V lost 0 bases and J 0 bases, leaving 13 bases between the germline ends. The CDR3 extends over 17 amino acids. The CDR3 sequence is CASSVGTGPLSGNTIYF. The CDR3 DNA sequence: TGTGCCAGCAGCGTAGGGACGGGGCCCCTCTCTGGAAACACCATATATTTT.

V gene TRBV11-2 combines with J gene TRBJ2-7, with 8 bases identical to TRBD1. Germline lookup yields CDR1 SGHAT and CDR2 FQNNGV. There are 15 residues in the CDR3. V was clipped by 2 bases and J by 3 bases; unmatched bases: 6. The CDR3 DNA reads as TGTGCCAGCAGCTTATACGGACAGGGTCTCTACGAGCAGTACTTC. The encoded protein is CASSLYGQGLYEQYF.

This chain joins TRBV28 and TRBJ1-5; 9 positions agree with TRBD1. Germline V gene lookup returns CDR1 MDHEN and CDR2 SYDVKM. J lost 0 bases, V lost 7 bases, and 4 bases had no gene match. The CDR3 is made up of 15 amino acids. The DNA for the CDR3 is TGTGCCAGCAACACAGGGGGCGGTAGCAATCAGCCCCAGCATTTT. Translation: CASNTGGGSNQPQHF.

The CDR3 spells CASSPISAQYF. CDR3 bases: TGTGCCAGCAGTCCTATATCGGCGCAGTATTTT. The chain carries TRBV2 and TRBJ2-3; D unresolved. The CDR3 is made up of 11 amino acids. The V gene lost 5 bases and the J gene lost 10 bases, with 10 bases spanning the gap. Germline V gene data show CDR1 as SNHLY and CDR2 as FYNNEI.

The chain employs TRBV19 and TRBJ2-1, with 10 positions matching TRBD1. The CDR3 length is 16 residues. V shed 4 bases, J shed 9 bases, and the junction held 12 bases outside the gene matches. In germline, CDR1 is LNHDA, CDR2 SQIVND (reference sequence). CDR3 region: CASSSRDRGYFGEQFF. The CDR3 DNA is TGTGCCAGTAGTAGCCGGGACAGGGGATATTTTGGTGAGCAGTTCTTC.

The V gene is TRBV5-4, the J gene TRBJ2-1, with D perhaps TRBD1 (5 bases). V shed 3 bases and J shed 7 bases, with 11 bases lying between them. The germline V gene encodes CDR1 SGHNT and CDR2 YYREEE (reference sequence). This CDR3 spans 13 amino acids. As DNA, the CDR3 is TGTGCCAGCAGCTCAGGACAAGATAATGAGCAGTTCTTC. Its protein product is CASSSGQDNEQFF.

V and J are TRBV4-3 and TRBJ2-7; 15 bases are a match to TRBD2. Germline CDR1 and CDR2: LGHNA and YSLEER. This CDR3 has 18 amino acids. V was clipped by 0 bases and J by 4 bases; unmatched bases: 7. In nucleotides, the CDR3 is TGCGCCAGCAGCCAAGATTCTTGGACTAGCGGGAGGGGTTACGAGCAGTACTTC. The encoded protein is CASSQDSWTSGRGYEQYF.

V and J are TRBV18 and TRBJ1-4; 9 bases are shared with TRBD1. V was pared by 2 bases and J by 8 bases, with 9 bases of the junction left unmatched. The CDR3 loop spans 16 amino acids. Germline CDR1 reads KGHSH; CDR2 reads LQKENI. This CDR3 is CASSPNKGQGGEKLFF. As DNA, the CDR3 is TGTGCCAGCTCACCAAACAAGGGACAGGGTGGCGAAAAACTGTTTTTT.

The gene calls are TRBV7-3 and TRBJ2-5; no clear D. V lost 3 bases and J 5 bases, leaving 10 bases between the germline ends. The CDR3 length is 13 residues. CDR1 SGHTA and CDR2 FQGTGA come from the germline V gene. The CDR3 region has the DNA TGTGCCAGCAGCTTCTCAGGATCCGAGACCCAGTACTTC. Its protein is CASSFSGSETQYF.

This chain uses TRBV20-1 with TRBJ1-2; D unclear. V gave up 7 bases and J gave up 4 bases, with 10 bases separating them. CDR1 and CDR2 (germline): DFQATT, SNEGSKA (reference sequence). The CDR3 has 11 residues. CDR3 protein: CSGLIGYGYTF. CDR3 DNA sequence: TGCAGTGGCCTCATAGGCTATGGCTACACCTTC.

The J gene is TRBJ2-1, the V gene TRBV28; TRBD2 aligns across 10 bases. CDR1 is MDHEN, CDR2 SYDVKM, per germline. The V and J ends lost 5 bases and 4 bases, in that order; junction bases with no gene match: 8. This CDR3 has 16 residues. CDR3 sequence reads: CASSAASGRVYNEQFF. The CDR3 DNA sequence: TGTGCCAGCAGTGCAGCTAGCGGGAGAGTTTACAATGAGCAGTTCTTC.

The V and J genes are TRBV7-2 and TRBJ2-1, with 7 bases aligning to TRBD1. Trimming took 5 bases from V and 7 from J; bases not matched to a gene: 8. In germline, CDR1 is SGHTA, CDR2 FQGNSA. The CDR3 length is 14 residues. CDR3 region: CASSGYRGQNEQFF. CDR3 DNA: TGTGCCAGCAGCGGATACAGGGGACAGAATGAGCAGTTCTTC.

This clone was picked up many times. The identical CDR3 is also encoded by other nucleotide sequences in the sample. V usage is TRBV9 and J usage is TRBJ2-7; D is undetermined. Germline loops: CDR1 SGDLS, CDR2 YYNGEE. Between the trimmed V and J ends, which lost 3 bases and 0 bases, there was a span of 7 bases. This CDR3 is 13 amino acids long. The CDR3, as DNA: TGTGCCAGCAGCGCCGGCCTCTCCTACGAGCAGTACTTC. Protein sequence: CASSAGLSYEQYF.

The chain recombines TRBV29-1 with TRBJ2-4; TRBD2 aligns across 9 bases. The CDR3 length is 22 residues. Germline trimming cut 4 bases from V and 0 bases from J; bases unmatched to any gene: 25. In germline, CDR1 is SQVTM, CDR2 ANQGSEA. Written as DNA, the CDR3 is TGCAGCGTTGGCGGGGGGGTCTCTTACGGATGGGTCGATACGGGAGCCAAAAACATTCAGTACTTC. The encoded protein is CSVGGGVSYGWVDTGAKNIQYF.

The count of this clone is one. J is TRBJ1-1 and V is TRBV7-3; 7 bases match TRBD1. Germline values: CDR1 SGHTA, CDR2 FQGTGA. This CDR3 spans 15 amino acids. The J segment lost 1 base and the V segment lost 1 base, leaving 3 bases of the junction unmatched. For the CDR3, the DNA is TGTGCCAGCAGCTTAAACAGGGGATCGAACACTGAAGCTTTCTTT. This translates into CASSLNRGSNTEAFF.

This clone has only a few counts. This chain uses TRBV29-1 with TRBJ1-1; D is unresolved. CDR1 and CDR2 (germline): SQVTM, ANQGSEA. V was pared by 5 bases and J by 7 bases, with 17 bases between. CDR3 size: 13 residues. The DNA for the CDR3 is TGCAGCGTTAGTCGGGTTCTTGCTTATGAAGCTTTCTTT. This encodes CSVSRVLAYEAFF.

The chain couples TRBV2 to TRBJ2-6; no definite D call. Trimming took off 3 bases at V and 2 bases at J, with 11 bases between the two ends. This CDR3 is 16 amino acids long. Germline V gene lookup returns CDR1 SNHLY and CDR2 FYNNEI. This CDR3 reads CASSEAFHAGANVLTF. The DNA for the CDR3 is TGTGCCAGCAGTGAGGCCTTCCACGCTGGGGCCAACGTCCTGACTTTC.

The chain recombines TRBV30 with TRBJ2-2; 7 bases are shared with TRBD1. Trimming cost V 5 bases and J 4 bases; bases outside gene matches: 1. CDR3 length equals 12 residues. Germline CDR1 GTSNPN, CDR2 SVGIG (reference sequence). Here the CDR3 reads CAWGQATGELFF. The CDR3 DNA reads TGTGCCTGGGGACAGGCCACCGGGGAGCTGTTTTTT.

The table lists this clone with a count of one. CDR3 in amino acids: CASSRKGGPKMDTQYF. In DNA form, the CDR3 reads TGTGCCAGCAGCAGGAAGGGGGGACCGAAGATGGATACGCAGTATTTT. The genes are TRBV21-1 and TRBJ2-3. TRBV21-1 is annotated as a pseudogene. The CDR3 loop spans 16 amino acids.

The rearrangement joins TRBV7-8 to TRBJ2-4; 8 bases align to TRBD2. The junction had 9 bases not matched to a gene; V was cut back by 5 bases and J by 3 bases. The CDR3 consists of 16 residues. Germline-derived CDR1 and CDR2 are SGHVS and FQNEAQ. The CDR3 DNA reads as TGTGCCAGCAGCACGAAGCGGGAGTGGGTCAAAAACATTCAGTACTTC. This gives the protein CASSTKREWVKNIQYF.

This chain joins TRBV7-3 and TRBJ2-1; D gene unclear. This CDR3 contains 15 residues. Germline V gene lookup returns CDR1 SGHTA and CDR2 FQGTGA. V was shortened by 0 bases and J by 0 bases, with 6 bases between the two germline ends. CDR3 sequence reads: CASSLTSSSYNEQFF. In DNA, the CDR3 is TGTGCCAGCAGCTTAACCAGTAGCTCCTACAATGAGCAGTTCTTC.